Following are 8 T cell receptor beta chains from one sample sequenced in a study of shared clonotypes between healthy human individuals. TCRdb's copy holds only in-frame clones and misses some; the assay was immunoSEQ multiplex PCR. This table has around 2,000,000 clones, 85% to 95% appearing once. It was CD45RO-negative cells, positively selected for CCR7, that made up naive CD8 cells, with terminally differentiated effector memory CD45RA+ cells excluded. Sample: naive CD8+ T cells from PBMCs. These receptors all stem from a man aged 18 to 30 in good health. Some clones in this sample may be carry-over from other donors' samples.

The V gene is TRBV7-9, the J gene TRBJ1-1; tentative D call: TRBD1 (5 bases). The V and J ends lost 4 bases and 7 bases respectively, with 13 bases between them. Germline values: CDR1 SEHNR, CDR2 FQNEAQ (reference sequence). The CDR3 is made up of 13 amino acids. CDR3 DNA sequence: TGTGCCAGCAGCTCCCCCGGAGGGGTTGAAGCTTTCTTT. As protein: CASSSPGGVEAFF.

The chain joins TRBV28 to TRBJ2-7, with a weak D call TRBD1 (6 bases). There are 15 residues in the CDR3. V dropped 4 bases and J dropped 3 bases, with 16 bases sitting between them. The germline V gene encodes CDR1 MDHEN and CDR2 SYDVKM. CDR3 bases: TGTGCCAGCAGTTCCGTGCAGGGGTCCAGCTACGAGCAGTACTTC. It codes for CASSSVQGSSYEQYF.

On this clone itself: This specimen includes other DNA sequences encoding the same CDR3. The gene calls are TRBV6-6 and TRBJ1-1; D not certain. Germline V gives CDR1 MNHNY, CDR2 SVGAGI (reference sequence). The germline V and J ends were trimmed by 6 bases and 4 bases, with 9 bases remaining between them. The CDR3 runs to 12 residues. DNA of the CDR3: TGTGCCAGCAGGCCAGGCGGCACTGAAGCTTTCTTT. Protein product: CASRPGGTEAFF.

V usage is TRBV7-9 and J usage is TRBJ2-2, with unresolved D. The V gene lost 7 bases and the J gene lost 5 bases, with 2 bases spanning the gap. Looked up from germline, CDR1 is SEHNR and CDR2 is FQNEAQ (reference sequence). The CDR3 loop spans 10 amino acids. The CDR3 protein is CASKTGELFF. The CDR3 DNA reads TGTGCCAGCAAGACCGGGGAGCTGTTTTTT. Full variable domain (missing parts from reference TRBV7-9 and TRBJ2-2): DTGVSQNPRHKITKRGQNVTFRCDPISEHNRLYWYRQTLGQGPEFLTYFQNEAQLEKSRLLSDRFSAERPKGSFSTLEIQRTEQGDSAMYLCASKTGELFFGEGSRLTVL.

The CDR3 nucleotides read TGTGCCAGCAGCTGGGGTTTAGACGAGCAGTACTTC. It yields the protein CASSWGLDEQYF. The chain is built from TRBV13 and TRBJ2-7; D ambiguous. The germline CDR1 and CDR2 sequences are PRHDT and FYEKMQ (reference sequence). The CDR3 consists of 12 residues. V shed 4 bases and J shed 5 bases, with 9 bases lying between them.

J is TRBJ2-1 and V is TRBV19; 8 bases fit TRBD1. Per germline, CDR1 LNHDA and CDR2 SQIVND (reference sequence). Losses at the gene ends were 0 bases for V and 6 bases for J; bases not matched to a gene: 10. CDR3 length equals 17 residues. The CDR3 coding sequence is TGTGCCAGTAGTATAGACTCCGAGACAGGGGCGGGCAATGAGCAGTTCTTC. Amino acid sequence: CASSIDSETGAGNEQFF.

The CDR3 is CASSRQGGGDTQYF. The CDR3 DNA is TGTGCCAGCAGTCGACAGGGAGGGGGGGATACGCAGTATTTT. The chain couples TRBV28 to TRBJ2-3, with D perhaps given as TRBD1 or TRBD2 (7 bases each). V was cut by 5 bases and J by 6 bases, with 15 bases left in between. Germline lookup yields CDR1 MDHEN and CDR2 SYDVKM. The CDR3 is 14 amino acids. The variable domain in full, with the rest retrieved from reference TRBV28 and TRBJ2-3, is DVKVTQSSRYLVKRTGEKVFLECVQDMDHENMFWYRQDPGLGLRLIYFSYDVKMKEKGDIPEGYSVSREKKERFSLILESASTNQTSMYLCASSRQGGGDTQYFGPGTRLTVL.

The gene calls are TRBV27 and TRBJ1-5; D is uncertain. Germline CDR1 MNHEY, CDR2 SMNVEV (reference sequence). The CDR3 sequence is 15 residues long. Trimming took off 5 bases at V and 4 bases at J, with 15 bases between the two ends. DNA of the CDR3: TGTGCCAGCAGTCCCGGACTCGGGGTTAATCAGCCCCAGCATTTT. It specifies CASSPGLGVNQPQHF.